A single sample gave rise to the 29 T cell receptor beta chains below, sequenced in a study of regulatory T cells in long-lasting Graves disease. The time point is: newly diagnosed GD, antithyroid drugs for less than 3 months. Following extraction of RNA from PBMCs, that RNA was used to make the TCR library. CDR3 regions were amplified by Arm-PCR using iRepertoire HTBI primers to build TCR beta libraries. Using its own MiXCR run on the multiplex PCR reads, TCRdb lists one record per CDR3 protein. This sample has roughly 500,000 distinct CDR3 sequences, with about 13% found just once. This sample was shared with a second study, whose subject was T cells in Graves' hyperthyroidism and ophthalmopathy.

Sequencing used peripheral blood mononuclear cells (PBMCs), obtained at new diagnosis, from a patient treated with antithyroid drugs. The receptors derive from a man between 25 and 39 years old with Graves disease.

This clonotype showed up many times. The chain combines TRBV6-5 with TRBJ1-2; no definite D call. Germline V lookup: CDR1 MNHEY, CDR2 SVGAGI. The CDR3 loop spans 13 amino acids. Trimming cost V 0 bases and J 8 bases, with 10 bases left between them. This CDR3 is CASSYSTGLGYTF. The CDR3, as DNA: TGTGCCAGCAGTTACTCGACTGGCCTAGGCTACACCTTC.

This clonotype has only a few counts. The chain has TRBV6-1 and TRBJ2-2, with 9 bases identical to TRBD2. Trimming cost V 6 bases and J 4 bases; bases outside gene matches: 6. From germline, CDR1 is MNHNS and CDR2 SASEGT. CDR3 length: 15 amino acids. The CDR3: CASRGWREGTGELFF. The DNA of the CDR3 is TGTGCCAGCAGGGGGTGGCGGGAGGGCACCGGGGAGCTGTTTTTT.

This clonotype was seen ten or more times. This rearrangement joins TRBV10-3 to TRBJ2-5, with D perhaps matching TRBD2 (5 bases). This CDR3 has 16 residues. V was clipped by 4 bases and J by 5 bases, with 20 bases between them. CDR1 and CDR2 (germline): ENHRY, SYGVKD. CDR3 sequence: CAISGRSGGPPETQYF. Here the CDR3 DNA reads TGTGCCATCAGTGGCCGCTCCGGCGGGCCCCCGGAGACCCAGTACTTC.

This clonotype has ten or more counts. V usage is TRBV2 and J usage is TRBJ1-5; unclear D gene. Germline CDR1 is SNHLY and CDR2 is FYNNEI. The CDR3 is 12 residues long. Between the trimmed V and J ends, which lost 3 bases and 9 bases, there was a span of 9 bases. The CDR3 DNA is TGTGCCAGCAGTGACTGGCGCCGGCCCCAGCATTTT. This translates into CASSDWRRPQHF.

This clonotype was observed at least ten times. The gene calls are TRBV11-2 and TRBJ2-1; maybe TRBD2 (5 bases). V was cut by 5 bases and J by 0 bases, with 14 bases left in between. This CDR3 region has 16 residues. Germline CDR1 reads SGHAT; CDR2 reads FQNNGV. In DNA, the CDR3 is TGTGCCAGCAGCACGTTTAGAGGGCTCTCCTACAATGAGCAGTTCTTC. Translation gives CASSTFRGLSYNEQFF.

This clonotype was detected a few times. It may be a read error: a sequence one base away is much more abundant. The rearrangement uses TRBV6-5 and TRBJ1-1; D uncertain. Germline V CDR1 and CDR2: MNHEY, SVGAGI. The CDR3 length is 15 residues. The V gene lost 3 bases and the J gene lost 3 bases, with 14 bases spanning the gap. The CDR3 loop reads CASSYGRVSDTEAFF. The CDR3 coding sequence is TGTGCCAGCAGTTATGGGAGGGTTAGCGACACTGAAGCTTTCTTT.

Many counts were recorded for this clonotype. This chain links TRBV11-1 with TRBJ2-2; D possibly corresponds to TRBD2 (5 bases). Germline V gene data show CDR1 as SGHAT and CDR2 as FQDESV (reference sequence). This CDR3 contains 15 residues. V was clipped by 5 bases and J by 5 bases, with 15 bases between them. The CDR3 protein is CASSQVSSFTGELFF. In nucleotides, the CDR3 is TGTGCCAGCAGCCAAGTGTCTAGCTTTACCGGGGAGCTGTTTTTT.

The chain joins TRBV5-6 to TRBJ2-1; the match to TRBD2 covers 11 bases. V lost 4 bases to trimming and J lost 4 bases; unmatched junction nucleotides: 16. From germline, CDR1 is SGHDT and CDR2 YYEEEE. There are 19 residues in the CDR3. The CDR3: CASSLGGVAGGPRYNEQFF. The CDR3 coding sequence is TGTGCCAGCAGCCTCGGAGGGGTAGCGGGAGGGCCGAGGTACAATGAGCAGTTCTTC.

The table lists this clonotype with many counts. The chain carries TRBV12-5 and TRBJ2-1; no reliable D call. This CDR3 has 14 residues. The ends were cut back, 0 bases at V and 8 bases at J, with 11 bases in the middle. Germline assignment: CDR1 LGHNT and CDR2 FRNRAP. CDR3 DNA: TGTGCTAGTGGTTTGGTGCCCCCCCGTTATGAGCAGTTCTTC. Amino acids: CASGLVPPRYEQFF.

In this sample, this clonotype turned up many times. The chain uses TRBV15 and TRBJ2-1; possibly TRBD1 for D (5 bases). V was trimmed by 8 bases and J by 6 bases, leaving 20 bases between them. The CDR3 has 15 residues. Germline V gene sequence: CDR1 LNHNV, CDR2 YYDKDF (reference sequence). CDR3 sequence (DNA): TGTGCCACCTACTTGGGGCTAGGCACGGTCAATGAGCAGTTCTTC. Residues: CATYLGLGTVNEQFF.

This clonotype was recorded a few times. The rearrangement joins TRBV20-1 to TRBJ2-2, with D possibly called TRBD1 or TRBD2 (5 bases each). This CDR3 contains 15 residues. V was cut by 0 bases and J by 6 bases, with 14 bases left in between. The germline gives CDR1 DFQATT, CDR2 SNEGSKA (reference sequence). CDR3 nucleotide sequence: TGCAGTGCTAGAGAACATCTCTTGGGGGCCGGGGAGCTGTTTTTT. The encoded protein is CSAREHLLGAGELFF.

This clonotype was detected a few times. DNA for the CDR3: TGTGCCAGCAGCCCCGCGGGGTTGGAGACCCAGTACTTC. Amino acids: CASSPAGLETQYF. The J gene is TRBJ2-5, the V gene TRBV7-9; tentatively, D is TRBD2 (6 bases). The length of the CDR3 is 13 residues. The V gene's germline CDR1 is SEHNR and CDR2 FQNEAQ (reference sequence). Trimming cost V 5 bases and J 5 bases, with 12 bases left between them.

Regarding this clonotype: Given a much more abundant clone one base away, this may be a read error. This chain uses TRBV20-1 with TRBJ1-1; TRBD1 matches 8 bases. The CDR3 spans 14 residues. Trimming removed 2 bases from V and 1 base from J; junction bases left unmatched: 3. Germline-derived CDR1 and CDR2 are DFQATT and SNEGSKA (reference sequence). The CDR3 here is CSARPGQENTEAFF. The CDR3 bases are TGCAGTGCTAGACCGGGACAGGAGAACACTGAAGCTTTCTTT.

This clonotype was seen ten or more times. V and J are TRBV5-1 and TRBJ2-7; 9 bases agree with TRBD1. V gave up 3 bases and J gave up 2 bases; unmatched junction bases: 6. The CDR3 is made up of 15 amino acids. Germline assignment: CDR1 SGHRS and CDR2 YFSETQ. The CDR3 is CASSSGQGSPYEQYF. CDR3 nucleotide sequence: TGCGCCAGCAGCTCCGGACAGGGGAGTCCCTACGAGCAGTACTTC. Full variable domain (missing parts from reference TRBV5-1 and TRBJ2-7): KAGVTQTPRYLIKTRGQQVTLSCSPISGHRSVSWYQQTPGQGLQFLFEYFSETQRNKGNFPGRFSGRQFSNSRSEMNVSTLELGDSALYLCASSSGQGSPYEQYFGPGTRLTVT.

This clonotype was observed a handful of times. This chain joins TRBV5-1 and TRBJ2-2, with D perhaps given as TRBD1 or TRBD2 (6 bases each). From germline, CDR1 is SGHRS and CDR2 YFSETQ. V shed 9 bases and J shed 0 bases, with 15 bases lying between them. This CDR3 is 15 amino acids long. CDR3 sequence: CATLEGVSNTGELFF. CDR3 DNA sequence: TGCGCCACCTTGGAGGGGGTCTCGAACACCGGGGAGCTGTTTTTT. The full variable domain, rest sourced from reference TRBV5-1 and TRBJ2-2, is KAGVTQTPRYLIKTRGQQVTLSCSPISGHRSVSWYQQTPGQGLQFLFEYFSETQRNKGNFPGRFSGRQFSNSRSEMNVSTLELGDSALYLCATLEGVSNTGELFFGEGSRLTVL.

This sequence joins TRBV19 and TRBJ2-7; 14 bases fit TRBD2. CDR1 and CDR2 (germline): LNHDA, SQIVND (reference sequence). This CDR3 comprises 15 residues. With 3 bases clipped from V and 7 bases from J, the junction kept 5 bases outside the gene matches. The CDR3: CASSIGTSGSGEQYF. As DNA, the CDR3 is TGTGCCAGTAGTATCGGGACTAGCGGGAGTGGAGAGCAGTACTTC.

V usage is TRBV5-1 and J usage is TRBJ2-3, with D tentatively TRBD2 (6 bases). Looked up from germline, CDR1 is SGHRS and CDR2 is YFSETQ. V lost 4 bases and J lost 0, with 15 bases in between. The CDR3 runs to 16 residues. The CDR3 loop reads CASSPFSGSSTDTQYF. CDR3 DNA: TGCGCCAGCAGCCCCTTCAGCGGGTCTAGCACAGATACGCAGTATTTT.

This clonotype was detected ten times or more. The chain joins TRBV2 to TRBJ2-1; TRBD1 aligns across 10 bases. Germline V lookup: CDR1 SNHLY, CDR2 FYNNEI. This CDR3 region has 14 residues. V dropped 9 bases and J dropped 7; count of bases not matched to a gene: 9. CDR3 nucleotides: TGTGCCAGGATCCGGGACAGGGGTGGGAATGAGCAGTTCTTC. Protein sequence: CARIRDRGGNEQFF.

For this clonotype: No conserved phenylalanine or tryptophan ends this CDR3, so it is likely a read error. This sequence joins TRBV5-6 and TRBJ1-1; 9 nucleotides match TRBD1. CDR1 and CDR2 from the germline V gene are SGHDT and YYEEEE. The CDR3 is made up of 14 amino acids. J lost 5 bases, V lost 2 bases, and 4 bases had no gene match. The CDR3 sequence: CASSLQGARTEAFL. For the CDR3, the DNA is TGTGCCAGCAGCTTACAGGGGGCACGGACTGAAGCTTTCCTT.

This clonotype was observed many times. The rearrangement joins TRBV20-1 to TRBJ1-5; TRBD1 matches at 8 bases. The CDR3 consists of 14 residues. Germline V gives CDR1 DFQATT, CDR2 SNEGSKA (reference sequence). Trimming removed 6 bases from V and 2 bases from J; junction bases left unmatched: 6. The CDR3 DNA reads TGCAGTGCCATCGACAGGGGAGGCAATCAGCCCCAGCATTTT. Translation gives CSAIDRGGNQPQHF.

The chain carries TRBV5-1 and TRBJ2-2; D perhaps matches TRBD1 (7 bases). The CDR3 consists of 16 residues. The V gene's germline CDR1 is SGHRS and CDR2 YFSETQ. V gave up 4 bases and J gave up 6 bases, with 19 bases separating them. The CDR3 here is CASSPRGTVEAGELFF. The CDR3 DNA reads as TGCGCCAGCAGCCCGCGCGGGACAGTAGAGGCCGGGGAGCTGTTTTTT.

Turning to this clonotype: One end of the junction fails to match germline, which may point to a read error. The chain combines TRBV20-1 with TRBJ2-7; D not resolved. Germline CDR1 and CDR2: DFQATT and SNEGSKA (reference sequence). The CDR3 is 13 amino acids. This CDR3 reads CSARSGVSHEQYF. In DNA form, the CDR3 reads TGCAGTGCTAGGTCGGGTGTCTCCCACGAGCAGTACTTC.

CDR3 nucleotide sequence: TGTGCCAGCAGCTTCCGGGACTACGGGGGGGATAGCTCCTACGAGCAGTACTTC. Translating it yields CASSFRDYGGDSSYEQYF. The V gene is TRBV13, the J gene TRBJ2-7; 8 positions match TRBD2. J gave up 0 bases and V 3 bases, and 13 bases lay outside the gene matches. CDR1 and CDR2 from the germline V gene are PRHDT and FYEKMQ (reference sequence). The CDR3 runs 18 residues.

The chain is built from TRBV6-1 and TRBJ2-6, with D perhaps matching TRBD1 or TRBD2 (5 bases each). CDR3 length equals 15 residues. The germline V gene encodes CDR1 MNHNS and CDR2 SASEGT. The V gene lost 5 bases and the J gene lost 4 bases, with 12 bases spanning the gap. This CDR3 reads CASSRDQAGANVLTF. Written as DNA, the CDR3 is TGTGCCAGCAGTCGGGACCAGGCGGGGGCCAACGTCCTGACTTTC.

This clonotype was observed a handful of times. This chain connects TRBV20-1 to TRBJ2-1; the D is unclear. There are 16 residues in the CDR3. Germline V CDR1 and CDR2: DFQATT, SNEGSKA (reference sequence). The germline V and J ends were trimmed by 2 bases and 2 bases, with 16 bases remaining between them. CDR3 in DNA: TGCAGTGCTAGAAGCGTGACGGGTCGCGCCTACAATGAGCAGTTCTTC. It translates to CSARSVTGRAYNEQFF.

This clonotype was detected ten times or more. The V and J genes are TRBV12-3 or TRBV12-4 and TRBJ1-5, with D uncertain. This CDR3 has 17 residues. V was trimmed by 2 bases and J by 0 bases, leaving 14 bases between them. CDR3 bases: TGTGCCAGCAGTTTAAAGAGCGGCAGATCTAGCAATCAGCCCCAGCATTTT. Its protein is CASSLKSGRSSNQPQHF.

To note about this clonotype: Compared with germline, one end of the junction differs, possibly owing to a read error. This chain links TRBV18 with TRBJ2-1; 9 nucleotides match TRBD1. The germline V gene has CDR1 KGHSH and CDR2 LQKENI. The CDR3 has 14 amino acids. CDR3 DNA sequence: TGTGCCAGCTCTCGAGGACAGGGGTACAATGGGCAGTTCTTC. This codes for CASSRGQGYNGQFF.

This clonotype was picked up a small number of times. V is TRBV19 and J is TRBJ1-3; D is unresolved. V was clipped by 4 bases and J by 2 bases, with 6 bases between them. The CDR3 spans 13 residues. Germline V gives CDR1 LNHDA, CDR2 SQIVND (reference sequence). CDR3 sequence reads: CASSRQAGNTIYF. The CDR3 DNA follows: TGTGCCAGTAGTAGGCAGGCTGGAAACACCATATATTTT.

The chain recombines TRBV10-1 with TRBJ2-6; TRBD1 is a possible D gene (5 bases). V was trimmed by 6 bases and J by 0 bases, leaving 12 bases between them. There are 16 residues in the CDR3. The germline V gene has CDR1 WNHNN and CDR2 SYGVQD (reference sequence). The DNA for the CDR3 is TGCGCCAGCAGAGGACACCAAAACTCTGGGGCCAACGTCCTGACTTTC. Encoded protein: CASRGHQNSGANVLTF.